This TCR beta chain came from a study of cytomegalovirus exposure and HLA in healthy donors. Overall study context: Across around 400 genotyped donors, approximately 80% landed in the Caucasian-associated ancestry cluster. General study results and limits: Within a later analysis, the majority of CMV-associated TCR beta chains appeared HLA-restricted.

The PCR had 60 Vbeta and 13 Jbeta primers. TCRdb's copy holds only in-frame clones and misses some; the assay was immunoSEQ multiplex PCR. The sample includes 35,000 to 50,000 clones, around 50% of them seen just once. On this clone itself: The antigen remains unidentified.

The sequence was collected from a human donor in good health. The sequencing sample was made of PBMCs.

In nucleotides, the CDR3 is TGTGCCAGCAGCTTATGGGGCGTCCGCAATCAGCCCCAGCATTTT. It is translated as CASSLWGVRNQPQHF. The J gene is TRBJ1-5, the V gene TRBV5-8, with D possibly TRBD1 on 5 matching bases. From germline, CDR1 is SGHTS and CDR2 YDEGEE. Trimming left V 2 bases short and J 2 bases short, with 11 bases between. This CDR3 is built from 15 residues.